A selection of T cell receptor beta chains follows, all from one sample in a study of regulatory T cells in long-lasting Graves disease. TCRdb fed the multiplex PCR reads into MiXCR, producing one record per CDR3 protein. The data contain about 620,000 distinct CDR3 sequences, 16% of them singletons. Another study also made use of these data, one on T cells in Graves' hyperthyroidism and ophthalmopathy.

This specimen was peripheral blood mononuclear cells (PBMCs), taken at new diagnosis, from a patient treated with antithyroid drugs. The receptors stem from a woman in her thirties with Graves disease. The CDR3 runs from the conserved cysteine through the conserved F or W. Fields, in order: D gene, V gene, CDR3 length, J gene, clone size, CDR3 DNA, CDR3 protein. A D gene is named only where the DNA matches it firmly. Clone size is given for some rows only: seen once, a few or many times, or a class if the clone is expanded.

TRBD1	TRBV9	15	TRBJ2-3	.	TGTGCCAGCAGAAGACAGGGGGCTGATGGAGATACGCAGTATTTT	CASRRQGADGDTQYF
.	TRBV27	16	TRBJ2-6	.	TGTGCCAGCAGCATTCCGGGTGGGTCTGGGGCCAACGTCCTGACTTTC	CASSIPGGSGANVLTF
TRBD2	TRBV7-8	20	TRBJ2-6	.	TGTGCCAGCAACCCAAACCTTAGCGGGAGGCATTCCTCTGGGGCCAACGTCCTGACTTTC	CASNPNLSGRHSSGANVLTF
.	TRBV6-5	13	TRBJ1-1	many	TGTGCCAGCAGTTTAATCGGGAACACTGAAGCTTTCTTT	CASSLIGNTEAFF
.	TRBV28	15	TRBJ1-1	many	TGTGCCAGCAGTGTCCCCCGGCAGGCTAGCACTGAAGCTTTCTTT	CASSVPRQASTEAFF
TRBD2	TRBV28	18	TRBJ2-1	many	TGTGCCAGCGGTAGGGGGCTAGCGGGAGTGCATTTTGGCAATGAGCAGTTCTTC	CASGRGLAGVHFGNEQFF
.	TRBV19	15	TRBJ2-5	.	TGTGCCAGTAGTATCCGGAGGTACGAGCAAGAGACCCAGTACTTC	CASSIRRYEQETQYF
.	TRBV2	14	TRBJ2-3	few	TGTCCCAGCAGCCTCGGACAGAGCACAGATACGCAGTATTTT	CPSSLGQSTDTQYF
TRBD1	TRBV3-1	14	TRBJ1-1	many	TGTGCCAGCAGCCAAGTCGGGACAGGGCAAACAGCTTTCTTT	CASSQVGTGQTAFF
TRBD2	TRBV20-1	19	TRBJ2-1	few	TGCAGTGCTAGACTCTACGAGCCGACTAGCGGCTATTCCTACAATGAGCAGTTCTTC	CSARLYEPTSGYSYNEQFF
TRBD2	TRBV19	16	TRBJ2-1	few	TGTGCCAGTACCGGGGTAAGCGGGAGGGTCTACAATGAGCAGTTCTTC	CASTGVSGRVYNEQFF
TRBD2	TRBV9	15	TRBJ2-7	.	TGTGCCAGCAGCGTGACTAGCGGGGGACTCTACGAGCAGTACTTC	CASSVTSGGLYEQYF
TRBD1	TRBV11-2	16	TRBJ2-7	many	TGTGCCAGCAGTTCCCTGCGCGGGACAGGGCCTAGTGAGCAGTACTTC	CASSSLRGTGPSEQYF
.	TRBV28	13	TRBJ1-2	many	TGTGCCAGCAGCACTGCCGTAGGTGTTGGCTACACCTTC	CASSTAVGVGYTF
TRBD2	TRBV5-5	18	TRBJ2-3	once	TGTGCCAGCAGCCTATTGGGGGCGACTAGCGGGAGGGAGGGTACGCAGTATTTT	CASSLLGATSGREGTQYF
TRBD2	TRBV7-2	18	TRBJ2-2	few	TGTGCCAGCAGCTTAGCGGTTCTGGCGGGAGGTCCCACCGGGGAGCTGTTTTTT	CASSLAVLAGGPTGELFF
TRBD2	TRBV30	14	TRBJ2-2	few	TGTGCCTGGAGAACTAGCGGGAGCGCCGGGGAGCTGTTTTTT	CAWRTSGSAGELFF
TRBD2	TRBV28	17	TRBJ2-5	many	TGTGCCAGCAGTTTATTCGATATCGCGGGAGTGGCGGAGACCCAGTACTTC	CASSLFDIAGVAETQYF
.	TRBV19	12	TRBJ1-1	many	TGCGCCAGCAAGGACGTGAACACTGAAGCTTTCTTT	CASKDVNTEAFF
TRBD1	TRBV29-1	16	TRBJ2-1	.	TGCAGCGTCTTTCCGGGACAGATTTCTCGATCCAATGAGCAGTTCTTC	CSVFPGQISRSNEQFF
.	TRBV9	14	TRBJ2-3	few	TGTGCCAGCAGCGCGGGATCGAGAGCAGATACGCAGTATTTT	CASSAGSRADTQYF
.	TRBV10-3	14	TRBJ1-1	many	TGTGCCATCAGTAGCAACATAGGGAACACTGAAGCTTTCTTT	CAISSNIGNTEAFF
TRBD2	TRBV20-1	15	TRBJ2-3	few	TGCAGTGCTATTGATAGCGGGGGTCGCACAGATACGCAGTATTTT	CSAIDSGGRTDTQYF
.	TRBV2	13	TRBJ1-5	many	TGTGCCAGCAGACCCGACGGGAATCAGCCCCAGCATTTT	CASRPDGNQPQHF
.	TRBV28	15	TRBJ2-3	many	TGTGCCAGCACCGTGGGGCAGGGCGACACAGATACGCAGTATTTT	CASTVGQGDTDTQYF
.	TRBV3-1	15	TRBJ2-3	many	TGTGCCAGCTTGGCTGGCGGGACAGGCACAGATACGCAGTATTTT	CASLAGGTGTDTQYF
.	TRBV24-1	10	TRBJ2-5	many	TGTGCCACCTATCGAGAGACCCAGTACTTC	CATYRETQYF
.	TRBV6-1	12	TRBJ1-2	few	TGTGCCAGCAGACCCGGGCCCTATGGCTACACCTTC	CASRPGPYGYTF
.	TRBV12-3/TRBV12-4	17	TRBJ1-5	many	TGTGCCAGCAGTGGGTTAGGACCCGAGACCTTCAATCAGCCCCAGCATTTT	CASSGLGPETFNQPQHF
.	TRBV11-2	15	TRBJ2-7	few	TGTGCCAGCAGCCCGTCGGGACCGCCTAACTACGAGCAGTACTTC	CASSPSGPPNYEQYF
.	TRBV30	14	TRBJ1-1	many	TGTGCCTGGAATCGAGGAGTTATGAACACTGAAGCTTTCTTT	CAWNRGVMNTEAFF
TRBD1	TRBV19	16	TRBJ1-1	many	TGTGCCAGTAGTATAGGGGACAGACGATTGAACACTGAAGCTTTCTTT	CASSIGDRRLNTEAFF
.	TRBV7-9	17	TRBJ1-1	.	TGTGCCAGCAGCTTAGACCGTTGGGACCAAAGGAACACTGAAGCTTTCTTT	CASSLDRWDQRNTEAFF
.	TRBV12-3/TRBV12-4	15	TRBJ1-2	many	TGTGCCAGCAGCCTTAGGACAGTGCCTAACTATGGCTACACCTTC	CASSLRTVPNYGYTF
.	TRBV2	13	TRBJ2-7	many	TGTGCCAGCCGATGGGTGAGCTCCTACGAGCAGTACTTC	CASRWVSSYEQYF
TRBD1	TRBV18	14	TRBJ2-1	.	TGTGCCAGCTCACTCGCCGAGGGGGCGAATGAGCAGTTCTTC	CASSLAEGANEQFF
TRBD1	TRBV28	16	TRBJ1-5	many	TGTGCCAGCAGACGACGACAGGGGGGCATAGATCAGCCCCAGCATTTT	CASRRRQGGIDQPQHF
TRBD1	TRBV12-3/TRBV12-4	16	TRBJ2-1	many	TGTGCCAGCAGTCCCAATGTGGGACAGGGACCCCTTAACAAGTTCTTC	CASSPNVGQGPLNKFF
.	TRBV6-1	15	TRBJ2-6	few	TGTGCCAGCAGTGCTGGGAGGTCTGGGGCCAACGTCCTGACTTTC	CASSAGRSGANVLTF
.	TRBV30	14	TRBJ1-6	.	TGTGCCTGGAGTCGTACACAGGATAATTCACCCCTCCACTTT	CAWSRTQDNSPLHF
TRBD1	TRBV2	17	TRBJ1-5	.	TGTGCCAGCACCCTTGTCCCCGGACAGGGGCCATATCAGCCCCAGCATTTT	CASTLVPGQGPYQPQHF